The rows below give T cell receptor beta chains drawn from one sample of a study of blood T cell repertoires in COVID-19. Assay used: immunoSEQ multiplex PCR; TCRdb lists only in-frame clones, some missing. In the table there are tens of thousands of clones, over 90% of which are singletons. The sequencing input was peripheral blood. These TCRs come from a man between 45 and 60 years old with acute or convalescent COVID-19. Each CDR3 is given with its conserved first and last residue. D genes are given only for firm matches.

V gene,J gene,D gene,CDR3 protein,CDR3 DNA
TRBV7-9,TRBJ2-1,TRBD2,CASSPTSGSAEQFF,TGTGCCAGCAGCCCGACTAGCGGGAGCGCTGAGCAGTTCTTC
TRBV29-1,TRBJ2-1,TRBD2,CSVEGRGAAADEQFF,TGCAGCGTTGAGGGGCGGGGGGCGGCGGCGGATGAGCAGTTCTTC
TRBV10-3,TRBJ2-2,NA,CAISESKWQGAGELFF,TGTGCCATCAGTGAGTCGAAATGGCAGGGCGCGGGGGAGCTGTTTTTT
TRBV19,TRBJ2-7,TRBD1,CASSISTGLPYEQYF,TGTGCCAGTAGTATTTCGACAGGGCTCCCCTACGAGCAGTACTTC
TRBV19,TRBJ2-1,NA,CASSSWGVSYNEQFF,TGTGCCAGTAGTAGTTGGGGGGTCTCCTACAATGAGCAGTTCTTC
TRBV29-1,TRBJ2-5,TRBD1,CSVEFQGQHQETQYF,TGCAGCGTTGAATTCCAGGGACAGCACCAAGAGACCCAGTACTTC
TRBV18,TRBJ2-7,TRBD2,CASSPRGDEQYF,TGTGCCAGCTCCCCCCGGGGGGACGAGCAGTACTTC
TRBV18,TRBJ1-2,NA,CASSPPKQGLHYGYTF,TGTGCCAGCTCACCACCTAAGCAGGGGCTACACTATGGCTACACCTTC
TRBV5-1,TRBJ2-7,NA,CASSLTGVLGEQYF,TGCGCCAGCAGCTTGACAGGCGTTTTGGGCGAGCAGTACTTC
TRBV7-9,TRBJ1-5,NA,CASSPPGTSNQPQHF,TGTGCCAGCAGCCCGCCAGGTACGAGCAATCAGCCCCAGCATTTT
TRBV12-5,TRBJ1-1,NA,CASGTGATEAFF,TGTGCTAGTGGTACAGGTGCCACTGAAGCTTTCTTT
TRBV12-3/TRBV12-4,TRBJ1-5,NA,CASRLRNQPQHF,TGTGCCAGCAGGCTGCGTAATCAGCCCCAGCATTTT